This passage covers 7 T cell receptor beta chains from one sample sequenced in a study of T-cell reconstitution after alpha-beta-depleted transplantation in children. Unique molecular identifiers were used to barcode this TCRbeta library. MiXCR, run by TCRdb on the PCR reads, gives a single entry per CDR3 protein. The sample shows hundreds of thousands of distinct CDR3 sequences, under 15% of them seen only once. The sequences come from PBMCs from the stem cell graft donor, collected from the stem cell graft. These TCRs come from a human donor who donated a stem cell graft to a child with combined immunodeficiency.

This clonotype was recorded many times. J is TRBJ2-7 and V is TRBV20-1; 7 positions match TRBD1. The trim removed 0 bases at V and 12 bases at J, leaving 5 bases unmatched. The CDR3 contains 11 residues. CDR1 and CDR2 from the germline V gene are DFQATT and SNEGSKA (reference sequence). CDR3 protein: CSARDSTGLYF. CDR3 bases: TGCAGTGCTAGAGATTCGACAGGGTTGTACTTC.

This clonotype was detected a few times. The CDR3 bases are TGTGCCAGCAGCCCCCCAGGGCATACGCAGTATTTT. It is translated as CASSPPGHTQYF. This chain connects TRBV7-9 to TRBJ2-3; possible D gene TRBD1, 5 bases. The CDR3 totals 12 residues. The germline V gene has CDR1 SEHNR and CDR2 FQNEAQ (reference sequence). V was pared by 5 bases and J by 7 bases, with 10 bases between.

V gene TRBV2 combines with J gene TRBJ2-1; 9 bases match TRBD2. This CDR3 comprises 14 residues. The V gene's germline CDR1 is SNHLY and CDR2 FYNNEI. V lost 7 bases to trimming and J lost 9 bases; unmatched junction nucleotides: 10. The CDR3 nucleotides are TGTGCCAGCACCGGACTAGCGTATAGGTTTGAGCAGTTCTTC. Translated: CASTGLAYRFEQFF. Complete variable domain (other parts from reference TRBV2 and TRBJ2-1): EPEVTQTPSHQVTQMGQEVILRCVPISNHLYFYWYRQILGQKVEFLVSFYNNEISEKSEIFDDQFSVERPDGSNFTLKIRSTKLEDSAMYFCASTGLAYRFEQFFGPGTRLTVL.

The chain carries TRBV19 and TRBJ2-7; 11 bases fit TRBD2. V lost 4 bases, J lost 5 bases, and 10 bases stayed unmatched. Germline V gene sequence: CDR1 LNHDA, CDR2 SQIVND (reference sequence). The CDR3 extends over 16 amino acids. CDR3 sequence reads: CASSTETGTSGHEQYF. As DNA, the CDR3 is TGTGCCAGTAGTACCGAGACCGGGACTAGCGGCCACGAGCAGTACTTC.

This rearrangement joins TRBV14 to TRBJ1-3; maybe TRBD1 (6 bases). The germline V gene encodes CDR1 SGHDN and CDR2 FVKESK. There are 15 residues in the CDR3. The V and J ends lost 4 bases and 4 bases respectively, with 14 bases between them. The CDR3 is CASSPRGQSGNTIYF. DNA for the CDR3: TGTGCCAGCAGCCCTCGGGGGCAATCAGGAAACACCATATATTTT. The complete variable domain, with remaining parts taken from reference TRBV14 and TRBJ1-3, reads EAGVTQFPSHSVIEKGQTVTLRCDPISGHDNLYWYRRVMGKEIKFLLHFVKESKQDESGMPNNRFLAERTGGTYSTLKVQPAELEDSGVYFCASSPRGQSGNTIYFGEGSWLTVV.

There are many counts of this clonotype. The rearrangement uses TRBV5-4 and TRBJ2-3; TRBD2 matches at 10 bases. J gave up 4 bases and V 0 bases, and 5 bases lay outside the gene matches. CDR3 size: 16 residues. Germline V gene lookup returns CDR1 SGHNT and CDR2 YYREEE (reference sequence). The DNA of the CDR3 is TGTGCCAGCAGCTTGGATCCAGCGGGAGGGGCAGATACGCAGTATTTT. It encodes CASSLDPAGGADTQYF.

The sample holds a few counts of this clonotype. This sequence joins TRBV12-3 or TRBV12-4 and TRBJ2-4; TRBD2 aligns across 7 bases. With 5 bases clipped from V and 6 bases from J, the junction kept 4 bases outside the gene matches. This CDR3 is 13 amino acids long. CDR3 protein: CASSIRLANIQYF. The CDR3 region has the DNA TGTGCCAGCAGTATCCGACTAGCAAACATTCAGTACTTC.